This TCR beta chain comes out of a study of blood T cell repertoires in COVID-19. One Seattle source followed patients from active infection through their disease course. The table came from immunoSEQ multiplex PCR; TCRdb's copy has only in-frame clones and leaves some out. The sample lists 200,000 to 300,000 clones, approximately 92% occurring once. V was clipped by 5 bases and J by 3 bases, with 20 bases between them. CDR1 and CDR2 from the germline V gene are SEHNR and FQNEAQ (reference sequence). The CDR3 is 16 residues long. The receptor comes from a person aged 18-35 years with COVID-19, enrolled during active disease. The chain recombines TRBV7-9 with TRBJ2-7; possibly TRBD1 for D (6 bases). Sequenced: peripheral blood. The CDR3 sequence is CASSPRGYKRSYEQYF. CDR3 nucleotides: TGTGCCAGCAGCCCGAGGGGGTACAAGCGGAGCTACGAGCAGTACTTC.